These 17 T cell receptor beta chains share one sample of origin, sequenced in a study of T-cell memory formation after mild COVID-19. TCRdb redid the calling of the 5' RACE reads with MiXCR, one entry per CDR3 protein. The sample contains about 210,000 distinct CDR3 sequences, around 25% of which appear only once. Sequencing input: PBMCs or a T cell subset sorted from them (not recorded which). The source of these receptors is an adult woman who had mild COVID-19 (a few samples of this study predate the infection). Cell type and time point are not known.

This clonotype has just a few counts. The chain employs TRBV12-3 or TRBV12-4 and TRBJ2-3; TRBD2 agrees at 8 bases. The V gene end was trimmed by 4 bases and the J gene end by 0 bases; junction bases not matched to a gene: 3. The CDR3 extends over 15 amino acids. This CDR3 is CASSYRGGSTDTQYF. The CDR3 region has the DNA TGTGCCAGCAGTTACCGGGGGGGCAGCACAGATACGCAGTATTTT.

This clonotype was counted a few times. Here the CDR3 DNA reads TGCGCCAGCAGCGTGGGGGGCCTGGGCTCCTACAATGAGCAGTTCTTC. Translation: CASSVGGLGSYNEQFF. The chain uses TRBV5-1 and TRBJ2-1, with D possibly called TRBD1 or TRBD2 (6 bases each). The CDR3 loop spans 16 amino acids. Trimming took 4 bases from V and 0 from J, leaving 14 bases between them. The V gene's germline CDR1 is SGHRS and CDR2 YFSETQ.

The V gene is TRBV10-3, the J gene TRBJ2-7; D is possibly TRBD2 (5 bases). CDR3 length: 14 amino acids. Germline V lookup: CDR1 ENHRY, CDR2 SYGVKD. Trimming took 0 bases from V and 4 from J, leaving 10 bases between them. The CDR3 DNA reads TGTGCCATCAGTGAGTCTGGCGGGCTATACGAGCAGTACTTC. The encoded protein is CAISESGGLYEQYF.

A few counts support this clonotype. The chain combines TRBV4-3 with TRBJ2-3; 7 bases fit TRBD2. Trimming cost V 0 bases and J 3 bases; bases outside gene matches: 6. This CDR3 spans 16 amino acids. Germline CDR1 is LGHNA and CDR2 is YSLEER. CDR3 residues: CASSQDAGRGTDTQYF. CDR3 coding DNA: TGCGCCAGCAGCCAAGATGCTGGGCGGGGGACAGATACGCAGTATTTT.

CDR3 nucleotide sequence: TGTGCCAGCAGCTTAGAAGGCTGGGGCAAGGACTCCTACGAGCAGTACTTC. This gives the protein CASSLEGWGKDSYEQYF. This chain joins TRBV7-6 and TRBJ2-7; D is possibly TRBD1 (5 bases). Germline CDR1 is SGHVS and CDR2 is FNYEAQ. Trimming cost V 1 base and J 0 bases, with 16 bases left between them. CDR3 length: 17 amino acids.

The chain recombines TRBV4-1 with TRBJ2-7; tentatively, D is TRBD1 (6 bases). The CDR3 runs to 16 residues. With 4 bases removed from V and 4 bases from J, the gap between germline ends came to 20 bases. Germline values: CDR1 MGHRA, CDR2 YSYEKL. The CDR3 DNA reads as TGCGCCAGCAGCCCAGAGACAGGCAACCCAGTGTACGAGCAGTACTTC. Translated, it gives CASSPETGNPVYEQYF.

The sample holds many counts of this clonotype. V is TRBV6-2 or TRBV6-3 and J is TRBJ1-3, with unresolved D. The CDR3 runs 12 residues. Trimming shortened V by 6 bases and J by 0 bases, and 3 bases separated the two germline ends. Germline V gene data show CDR1 as MNHEY and CDR2 as SVGEGT. The CDR3 region is CASRGSGNTIYF. CDR3 in DNA: TGTGCCAGCAGGGGCTCTGGAAACACCATATATTTT.

The chain uses TRBV7-9 and TRBJ1-1, with D possibly TRBD1 on 5 matching bases. V lost 10 bases to trimming and J lost 1 base, with 22 bases between them. This CDR3 spans 16 amino acids. Germline V gene lookup returns CDR1 SEHNR and CDR2 FQNEAQ (reference sequence). Written as DNA, the CDR3 is TGTGCCACCACGTACACGCGAGGCAGGGAGAACACTGAAGCTTTCTTT. Its protein product is CATTYTRGRENTEAFF.

This clonotype was recorded a few times. Written as DNA, the CDR3 is TGTGCCAGCAGTTCCAGGGGACTTAGCAATCAGCCCCAGCATTTT. This gives the protein CASSSRGLSNQPQHF. This chain joins TRBV27 and TRBJ1-5, with a tentative D call TRBD1 (6 bases). This CDR3 region has 15 residues. Germline lookup yields CDR1 MNHEY and CDR2 SMNVEV (reference sequence). Trimming took off 4 bases at V and 0 bases at J, with 10 bases between the two ends.

The chain uses TRBV2 and TRBJ2-3; D unclear. The length of the CDR3 is 12 residues. Deletions cut 7 bases from V and 1 base from J, with 6 bases between. Germline lookup yields CDR1 SNHLY and CDR2 FYNNEI. CDR3 residues: CASTARTDTQYF. The DNA for the CDR3 is TGTGCCAGCACCGCTCGCACAGATACGCAGTATTTT.

The chain carries TRBV12-3 or TRBV12-4 and TRBJ2-6; either TRBD1 or TRBD2 may supply D (5 bases each). CDR3 length: 18 residues. The V end lost 1 base, the J end lost 0 bases, and 13 bases lay between the germline ends. The DNA for the CDR3 is TGTGCCAGCAGTTTAGGGGGGAGAGGTCCCTCTGGGGCCAACGTCCTGACTTTC. Translating it yields CASSLGGRGPSGANVLTF.

The chain links TRBV29-1 to TRBJ1-3; the match to TRBD1 covers 7 bases. The CDR3 spans 17 residues. Germline values: CDR1 SQVTM, CDR2 ANQGSEA. The junction had 16 bases not matched to a gene; V was cut back by 5 bases and J by 3 bases. The CDR3 bases are TGCAGCGTTCATGGACAGGCCTCCACTCTGGGTGGAAACACCATATATTTT. It yields the protein CSVHGQASTLGGNTIYF.

This clonotype was seen a single time. V and J are TRBV29-1 and TRBJ1-2; 8 nucleotides line up with TRBD1. Germline loops: CDR1 SQVTM, CDR2 ANQGSEA. V was pared by 6 bases and J by 4 bases, with 13 bases of the junction left unmatched. The CDR3 totals 15 residues. CDR3: CSVEGSRQGTYGYTF. The CDR3 nucleotides read TGCAGCGTCGAGGGCTCGAGACAGGGGACCTATGGCTACACCTTC.

This rearrangement joins TRBV7-8 to TRBJ2-7, with D perhaps TRBD1 or TRBD2 (7 bases each). The length of the CDR3 is 15 residues. The germline CDR1 and CDR2 sequences are SGHVS and FQNEAQ. Trimming shortened V by 4 bases and J by 5 bases, and 18 bases separated the two germline ends. The CDR3 DNA sequence: TGTGCCAGCAGCTCAGGGGGGGGGCGAGTTAACGAGCAGTACTTC. It encodes CASSSGGGRVNEQYF.

The chain combines TRBV28 with TRBJ2-3; the D gene is possibly TRBD1 (5 bases). CDR1 is MDHEN, CDR2 SYDVKM, per germline. Deletions cut 5 bases from V and 4 bases from J, with 13 bases between. The CDR3 runs 14 residues. In DNA form, the CDR3 reads TGTGCCAGCAGTCCCCCAGGGATAGCAGATACGCAGTATTTT. Residues: CASSPPGIADTQYF.

V and J are TRBV5-8 and TRBJ2-2; 9 positions agree with TRBD2. The germline CDR1 and CDR2 sequences are SGHTS and YDEGEE. The CDR3 runs 20 residues. J was trimmed by 0 bases and V by 3 bases; bases with no gene match: 15. The CDR3, as DNA: TGTGCCAGCAGCTCCCCCAGCTGGCTAGCGGGGACCCCGAACACCGGGGAGCTGTTTTTT. This codes for CASSSPSWLAGTPNTGELFF.

The chain links TRBV5-1 to TRBJ2-7; the match to TRBD1 covers 8 bases. V shed 4 bases and J 5 bases; nucleotides not matched to a gene: 20. This CDR3 has 18 residues. Looked up from germline, CDR1 is SGHRS and CDR2 is YFSETQ. The CDR3 DNA reads as TGCGCCAGCAGCCCGCAACCTACAGGGGGAAGGTCCCTCCACGAGCAGTACTTC. This sequence encodes CASSPQPTGGRSLHEQYF. Supplemented by reference TRBV5-1 and TRBJ2-7, the full variable domain reads KAGVTQTPRYLIKTRGQQVTLSCSPISGHRSVSWYQQTPGQGLQFLFEYFSETQRNKGNFPGRFSGRQFSNSRSEMNVSTLELGDSALYLCASSPQPTGGRSLHEQYFGPGTRLTVT.